The clone carrying this T cell receptor beta chain was recorded only once. Antigen: not known. The CDR3 sequence is 14 residues long. CDR1 and CDR2 from the germline V gene are GTSNPN and SVGIG (reference sequence). V lost 8 bases, J lost 6 bases, and 13 bases stayed unmatched. The study ran its PCR with 60 Vbeta and 13 Jbeta primers. The method was immunoSEQ multiplex PCR; TCRdb's version includes in-frame clones alone and lacks a portion of them. The sample records around 65,000 clones, around 77% being singletons. This entry is derived from a study of cytomegalovirus exposure and HLA in healthy donors. Study-level results: Reports showed the classifier diagnosing cytomegalovirus status with high specificity and sensitivity. A later examination showed that TCR association rates differed by HLA locus, with DRB1 most and HLA-C fewest.

The sequencing sample was made of PBMCs. The chain has TRBV30 and TRBJ2-1; the match to TRBD2 covers 7 bases. This clonotype was sampled from a woman in her twenties or thirties in good health and CMV-seronegative. CDR3 nucleotide sequence: TGTGCCGATCAAGAAGCTAGCGGATTCAATGAGCAGTTCTTC. It is translated as CADQEASGFNEQFF.